This passage covers 26 T cell receptor beta chains from one sample sequenced in a study of shared clonotypes between healthy human individuals. The assay was immunoSEQ multiplex PCR, and TCRdb's table has in-frame clones only and misses some. Of hundreds of thousands of clones in the sample, about 80% were seen once. The specimen sequenced was PBMCs. Receptors were obtained from a woman in her thirties or forties in good health. Some clones in this sample may be carry-over from other donors' samples.

Concerning this clone: The same CDR3 also results from other DNA sequences found in this sample. V is TRBV4-1 and J is TRBJ1-2; unclear D gene. Trimming left V 0 bases short and J 4 bases short, with 6 bases between. CDR1 MGHRA and CDR2 YSYEKL come from the germline V gene. The CDR3 extends over 13 amino acids. The CDR3 DNA reads as TGCGCCAGCAGCCAAGATCCGGGCTATGGCTACACCTTC. It translates to CASSQDPGYGYTF.

The chain carries TRBV23-1 and TRBJ1-5, with a possible D match to TRBD1 (5 bases). TRBV23-1 counts as an open reading frame of uncertain function. The CDR3 totals 15 residues. Trimming cost V 8 bases and J 0 bases, with 14 bases left between them. CDR3 DNA: TGCGCCAGCCCCGACAGACGCGATAGCAATCAGCCCCAGCATTTT. Encoded protein: CASPDRRDSNQPQHF.

The V and J genes are TRBV5-6 and TRBJ2-3; D remains ambiguous. Trimming stripped 0 bases from V and 3 bases from J, with 8 bases between. The CDR3 spans 14 residues. Germline values: CDR1 SGHDT, CDR2 YYEEEE. For the CDR3, the DNA is TGTGCCAGCAGCTTGGGGGTCACAACAGATACGCAGTATTTT. Translated: CASSLGVTTDTQYF.

This clone was seen a single time. A much larger clone is a single base away; this may be a read error. In DNA, the CDR3 is TGTGCCTGGAGCCGTAATCTCATATCGGCCTCTGGAAACACCATATATTTT. It yields the protein CAWSRNLISASGNTIYF. The chain recombines TRBV30 with TRBJ1-3; D is uncertain. The CDR3 loop spans 17 amino acids. In germline, CDR1 is GTSNPN, CDR2 SVGIG (reference sequence). Trimming took off 3 bases at V and 0 bases at J, with 18 bases between the two ends.

This clone was recorded a few times. The chain uses TRBV7-9 and TRBJ2-1, with D possibly TRBD2 on 6 matching bases. V lost 5 bases and J lost 13, with 15 bases in between. The CDR3 loop spans 12 amino acids. Per the germline V gene, CDR1 is SEHNR and CDR2 is FQNEAQ (reference sequence). The CDR3 sequence is CASSNTGAVQFF. CDR3 in DNA: TGTGCCAGCAGCAACACGGGAGCGGTACAGTTCTTC. The complete variable domain, with remaining parts taken from reference TRBV7-9 and TRBJ2-1, reads DTGVSQNPRHKITKRGQNVTFRCDPISEHNRLYWYRQTLGQGPEFLTYFQNEAQLEKSRLLSDRFSAERPKGSFSTLEIQRTEQGDSAMYLCASSNTGAVQFFGPGTRLTVL.

The gene calls are TRBV9 and TRBJ2-3; D might be TRBD2 (6 bases). CDR3 length equals 14 residues. The V gene lost 0 bases and the J gene lost 3 bases, with 8 bases spanning the gap. The germline V gene has CDR1 SGDLS and CDR2 YYNGEE. The CDR3 sequence is CASSVAGRTDTQYF. The DNA of the CDR3 is TGTGCCAGCAGCGTAGCCGGGAGAACAGATACGCAGTATTTT. The complete variable domain, with remaining parts taken from reference TRBV9 and TRBJ2-3, reads DSGVTQTPKHLITATGQRVTLRCSPRSGDLSVYWYQQSLDQGLQFLIQYYNGEERAKGNILERFSAQQFPDLHSELNLSSLELGDSALYFCASSVAGRTDTQYFGPGTRLTVL.

The chain carries TRBV6-4 and TRBJ1-1; the D gene is possibly TRBD1 (5 bases). V lost 4 bases and J 4 bases, leaving 10 bases between the germline ends. Germline-derived CDR1 and CDR2 are MRHNA and SNTAGT. This CDR3 region has 13 residues. The CDR3 loop is CASSATGATEAFF. DNA of the CDR3: TGTGCCAGCAGTGCTACAGGAGCCACTGAAGCTTTCTTT.

The chain recombines TRBV19 with TRBJ2-7; D might be TRBD2 (7 bases). Trimming removed 8 bases at V and 2 bases at J, with 16 bases between. CDR1 is LNHDA and CDR2 is SQIVND in the germline V gene (reference sequence). CDR3 length: 14 amino acids. This CDR3 is CASSKGGETYEQYF. The CDR3 nucleotides read TGTGCCAGTTCTAAAGGGGGGGAAACCTACGAGCAGTACTTC.

This clone has only one observation. V gene TRBV29-1 combines with J gene TRBJ2-7; 8 nucleotides line up with TRBD2. Germline assignment: CDR1 SQVTM and CDR2 ANQGSEA. The CDR3 loop spans 11 amino acids. Trimming took 3 bases from V and 7 from J; bases not matched to a gene: 2. This CDR3 reads CSVEGGREQYF. The DNA of the CDR3 is TGCAGCGTTGAGGGCGGGAGGGAGCAGTACTTC.

The V call is TRBV4-1, the J call TRBJ2-2, with 7 positions matching TRBD2. The V gene end was trimmed by 0 bases and the J gene end by 5 bases; junction bases not matched to a gene: 6. Per the germline V gene, CDR1 is MGHRA and CDR2 is YSYEKL. This CDR3 region has 16 residues. The CDR3 region is CASSQETGGLTGELFF. As DNA, the CDR3 is TGCGCCAGCAGCCAAGAGACGGGAGGACTTACCGGGGAGCTGTTTTTT.

The chain employs TRBV10-1 and TRBJ2-2, with 13 bases lining up with TRBD2. The CDR3 spans 16 residues. Germline loops: CDR1 WNHNN, CDR2 SYGVQD (reference sequence). The V gene end was trimmed by 8 bases and the J gene end by 0 bases; junction bases not matched to a gene: 3. DNA of the CDR3: TGCGCCAGCCCGGGACTAGCGGGGACGAACACCGGGGAGCTGTTTTTT. The encoded protein is CASPGLAGTNTGELFF.

This sequence joins TRBV15 and TRBJ2-3; TRBD2 aligns across 8 bases. V was pared by 5 bases and J by 4 bases, with 5 bases of the junction left unmatched. Germline V CDR1 and CDR2: LNHNV, YYDKDF (reference sequence). This CDR3 region has 14 residues. In nucleotides, the CDR3 is TGTGCCACCAGCCCGGGAGGGGACCCAGATACGCAGTATTTT. Its translation: CATSPGGDPDTQYF.

V gene TRBV27 combines with J gene TRBJ2-7; no reliable D call. Between the trimmed V and J ends, which lost 3 bases and 4 bases, there was a span of 13 bases. Germline V CDR1 and CDR2: MNHEY, SMNVEV (reference sequence). The CDR3 is made up of 14 amino acids. CDR3 sequence reads: CASSLRQVGYEQYF. The DNA for the CDR3 is TGTGCCAGCAGTTTGCGGCAGGTAGGGTACGAGCAGTACTTC.

This rearrangement joins TRBV30 to TRBJ2-3; TRBD2 agrees at 10 bases. The junction had 3 bases not matched to a gene; V was cut back by 1 base and J by 2 bases. Germline V CDR1 and CDR2: GTSNPN, SVGIG (reference sequence). The CDR3 length is 15 residues. Here the CDR3 DNA reads TGTGCCTGGAGTGGACTAGCGGGTCTCACAGATACGCAGTATTTT. Its translation: CAWSGLAGLTDTQYF.

The chain carries TRBV2 and TRBJ1-4; D gene ambiguous. Trimming left V 2 bases short and J 11 bases short, with 15 bases between. The germline V gene has CDR1 SNHLY and CDR2 FYNNEI. The CDR3 sequence is 14 residues long. The CDR3 region is CASSERALTEKLFF. In DNA form, the CDR3 reads TGTGCCAGCAGTGAACGGGCCCTAACTGAGAAACTGTTTTTT.

This chain links TRBV7-8 with TRBJ2-7; the D is unclear. Deletions cut 5 bases from V and 9 bases from J, with 17 bases between. The germline V gene encodes CDR1 SGHVS and CDR2 FQNEAQ. The CDR3 covers 13 residues. The DNA of the CDR3 is TGTGCCAGCAGCCTATCAACTTCCCAAGGGCAGTACTTC. It specifies CASSLSTSQGQYF.

J is TRBJ2-2 and V is TRBV14; unclear D gene. Germline V gene lookup returns CDR1 SGHDN and CDR2 FVKESK. Trimming stripped 3 bases from V and 3 bases from J, with 8 bases between. The CDR3 runs to 14 residues. CDR3 in amino acids: CASSQSSYTGELFF. CDR3 DNA sequence: TGTGCCAGCAGCCAGTCCTCCTACACCGGGGAGCTGTTTTTT.

The rearrangement links TRBV5-1 to TRBJ2-7; TRBD2 is a possible D gene (6 bases). The CDR3 has 15 residues. Between the trimmed V and J ends, which lost 0 bases and 2 bases, there was a span of 12 bases. Germline V gives CDR1 SGHRS, CDR2 YFSETQ. The CDR3 region is CASSLDGRGTYEQYF. CDR3 in DNA: TGCGCCAGCAGCTTGGATGGGCGGGGCACCTACGAGCAGTACTTC.

This chain joins TRBV7-3 and TRBJ2-2, with a tentative D call TRBD1 (6 bases). Between the trimmed V and J ends, which lost 4 bases and 4 bases, there was a span of 16 bases. Germline assignment: CDR1 SGHTA and CDR2 FQGTGA. The CDR3 contains 16 residues. In nucleotides, the CDR3 is TGTGCCAGCAGCTCCCAGGGGAGTCGAGGCACCGGGGAGCTGTTTTTT. This translates into CASSSQGSRGTGELFF.

The chain combines TRBV30 with TRBJ2-5; D is possibly TRBD1 or TRBD2 (5 bases each). The V and J ends lost 0 bases and 4 bases respectively, with 15 bases between them. The V gene's germline CDR1 is GTSNPN and CDR2 SVGIG (reference sequence). The CDR3 extends over 15 amino acids. CDR3 sequence (DNA): TGTGCCTGGAGTGTACCTGGTTTTGGGGGAGAGACCCAGTACTTC. Translating gives CAWSVPGFGGETQYF. Full variable domain (missing parts from reference TRBV30 and TRBJ2-5): SQTIHQWPATLVQPVGSPLSLECTVEGTSNPNLYWYRQAAGRGLQLLFYSVGIGQISSEVPQNLSASRPQDRQFILSSKKLLLSDSGFYLCAWSVPGFGGETQYFGPGTRLLVL.

Only a few counts were recorded for this clone. The sample carries other DNA sequences with the same CDR3. The J gene is TRBJ1-1, the V gene TRBV5-1, with D hard to call. V lost 4 bases to trimming and J lost 0 bases, with 7 bases between them. Germline loops: CDR1 SGHRS, CDR2 YFSETQ. The CDR3 has 13 amino acids. Here the CDR3 reads CASSPLMNTEAFF. As DNA, the CDR3 is TGCGCCAGCAGCCCCCTTATGAACACTGAAGCTTTCTTT. The variable domain in full, with the rest retrieved from reference TRBV5-1 and TRBJ1-1, is KAGVTQTPRYLIKTRGQQVTLSCSPISGHRSVSWYQQTPGQGLQFLFEYFSETQRNKGNFPGRFSGRQFSNSRSEMNVSTLELGDSALYLCASSPLMNTEAFFGQGTRLTVV.

This clone was detected once. This chain connects TRBV6-1 to TRBJ2-1, with 10 positions matching TRBD1. Unmatched junction bases numbered 11, after V lost 8 bases and J lost 7 bases. Germline V gene lookup returns CDR1 MNHNS and CDR2 SASEGT. The CDR3 extends over 15 amino acids. The CDR3 DNA follows: TGTGCCAGCTCTCCGGGACAGGGGACCGGTAATGAGCAGTTCTTC. Translation gives CASSPGQGTGNEQFF.

The sample holds one count of this clone. V gene TRBV9 combines with J gene TRBJ2-3; TRBD1 aligns across 8 bases. The CDR3 has 15 residues. J gave up 3 bases and V 2 bases, and 5 bases lay outside the gene matches. The V gene's germline CDR1 is SGDLS and CDR2 YYNGEE. Here the CDR3 DNA reads TGTGCCAGCAGCGTTGGAGGACAGGGAACAGATACGCAGTATTTT. Its translation is CASSVGGQGTDTQYF.

The chain combines TRBV10-3 with TRBJ1-4; TRBD1 might be the D (6 bases). Trimming took off 0 bases at V and 3 bases at J, with 11 bases between the two ends. This CDR3 comprises 16 residues. CDR1 ENHRY and CDR2 SYGVKD come from the germline V gene. CDR3 protein: CAISESGTNPNEKLFF. For the CDR3, the DNA is TGTGCCATCAGTGAGTCGGGGACAAATCCTAATGAAAAACTGTTTTTT.

The sample holds many counts of this clone. The chain has TRBV7-3 and TRBJ1-1, with D possibly TRBD1 on 5 matching bases. The CDR3 is 14 residues long. Looked up from germline, CDR1 is SGHTA and CDR2 is FQGTGA. Trimming removed 0 bases from V and 2 bases from J, with 7 bases in between. Here the CDR3 reads CASSLTGANTEAFF. CDR3 nucleotides: TGTGCCAGCAGCTTAACAGGGGCCAACACTGAAGCTTTCTTT.

This CDR3 is CASSADRAPSTNEKLFF. The CDR3 DNA reads TGTGCCAGCAGTGCAGACAGGGCCCCGTCAACTAATGAAAAACTGTTTTTT. This chain uses TRBV27 with TRBJ1-4, with TRBD1 identical over 7 bases. The CDR3 covers 17 residues. V gave up 5 bases and J gave up 0 bases; unmatched junction bases: 9. Germline V gene data show CDR1 as MNHEY and CDR2 as SMNVEV (reference sequence).